These T cell receptor beta chains were read from a single sample in a study of siplizumab effects on memory and regulatory T cells. Sequenced by immunoSEQ multiplex PCR; TCRdb stores in-frame clones only, minus some. Of fewer than 120,000 clones detected, roughly 89% appear once; the ten largest clones hold roughly 1.4%. Sequenced input: CD4+ T cells sorted from blood. These receptors were collected from a human donor in good health. Both conserved end residues are part of each CDR3. D genes are given only for firm matches. Some rows have no size entry. The others give once, few or many, or a class for an expanded clone.

length,size,J,D,V,CDR3,DNA
16,NA,TRBJ2-7,TRBD1,TRBV7-8,CASSARPGQTSYEQYF,TGTGCCAGCAGCGCGCGACCGGGACAGACATCCTACGAGCAGTACTTC
15,NA,TRBJ2-2,NA,TRBV5-1,CASKDGTAKTGELFF,TGCGCCAGCAAGGACGGGACGGCGAAGACCGGGGAGCTGTTTTTT
16,NA,TRBJ2-2,TRBD1,TRBV7-2,CASSRDRGAITGELFF,TGTGCCAGCAGTCGGGACAGGGGGGCGATTACCGGGGAGCTGTTTTTT
17,NA,TRBJ2-6,TRBD1,TRBV6-1,CASGADRAHSGANVLTF,TGTGCCAGCGGTGCGGACAGGGCCCACTCTGGGGCCAACGTCCTGACTTTC
15,NA,TRBJ2-1,TRBD1,TRBV6-5,CASSPSRTGRHEQFF,TGTGCCAGCAGCCCCTCCCGGACAGGGCGCCATGAGCAGTTCTTC
13,NA,TRBJ1-1,TRBD1,TRBV5-6,CASSRTGGTEAFF,TGTGCCAGCAGTCGGACAGGGGGTACTGAAGCTTTCTTT
15,NA,TRBJ2-2,NA,TRBV5-8,CASSFRARNTGELFF,TGTGCCAGCAGCTTCCGGGCCCGAAACACCGGGGAGCTGTTTTTT
12,NA,TRBJ2-5,TRBD2,TRBV2,CASSTSGETQYF,TGTGCCAGCAGCACTAGCGGTGAGACCCAGTACTTC
14,once,TRBJ1-5,NA,TRBV6-1,CASSEETSHQPQHF,TGTGCCAGCAGTGAAGAAACTAGCCATCAGCCCCAGCATTTT
13,NA,TRBJ1-2,NA,TRBV2,CASSFRDREGYTF,TGTGCCAGCAGTTTCCGGGACCGCGAGGGCTACACCTTC
16,NA,TRBJ2-1,TRBD2,TRBV29-1,CSVNEGLAGPYNEQFF,TGCAGCGTTAACGAGGGCCTAGCGGGTCCCTACAATGAGCAGTTCTTC
17,NA,TRBJ2-6,NA,TRBV19,CASSIVRAGAGANVLTF,TGTGCCAGTAGTATAGTTCGGGCAGGGGCTGGGGCCAACGTCCTGACTTTC